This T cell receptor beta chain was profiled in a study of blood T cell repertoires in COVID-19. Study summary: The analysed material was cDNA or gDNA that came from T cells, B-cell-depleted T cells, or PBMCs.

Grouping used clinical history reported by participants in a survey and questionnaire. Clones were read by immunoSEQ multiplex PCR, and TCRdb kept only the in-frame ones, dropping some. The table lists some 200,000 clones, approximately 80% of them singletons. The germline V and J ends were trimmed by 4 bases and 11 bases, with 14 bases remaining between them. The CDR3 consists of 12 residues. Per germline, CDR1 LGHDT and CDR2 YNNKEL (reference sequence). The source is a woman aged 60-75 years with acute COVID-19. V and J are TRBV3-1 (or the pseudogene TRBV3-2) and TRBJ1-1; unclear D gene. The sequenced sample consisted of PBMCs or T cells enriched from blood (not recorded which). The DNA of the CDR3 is TGTGCCAGCAGCCCTCGGACGGGAAAGGCTTTCTTT. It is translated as CASSPRTGKAFF.